The next 21 T cell receptor beta chains were all read from a single sample in a study of blood T cell repertoires in COVID-19. Only in-frame clones appear in the TCRdb table, and some are missing; sequencing was by immunoSEQ multiplex PCR. The table records 350,000 to 550,000 clones, 70% to 90% of them present only once. Sequences were obtained from PBMCs or T cells enriched from blood (not recorded which). These receptors were obtained from a woman aged 18 to 35 with acute COVID-19.

The chain joins TRBV11-2 to TRBJ2-1; D ambiguous. With 1 base removed from V and 8 bases from J, the gap between germline ends came to 15 bases. This CDR3 region has 15 residues. Looked up from germline, CDR1 is SGHAT and CDR2 is FQNNGV. CDR3 loop: CASSLGSRSLYEQFF. The CDR3 region has the DNA TGTGCCAGCAGCTTAGGTTCCCGCAGTCTCTATGAGCAGTTCTTC.

The chain uses TRBV18 and TRBJ2-7; 8 bases align to TRBD2. The CDR3 consists of 14 residues. V was clipped by 3 bases and J by 3 bases; unmatched bases: 4. CDR1 and CDR2 (germline): KGHSH, LQKENI. CDR3 sequence: CASSPTSGNYEQYF. The CDR3 region has the DNA TGTGCCAGCTCACCCACTAGCGGCAACTACGAGCAGTACTTC. Variable domain in full (rest from reference TRBV18 and TRBJ2-7): NAGVMQNPRHLVRRRGQEARLRCSPMKGHSHVYWYRQLPEEGLKFMVYLQKENIIDESGMPKERFSAEFPKEGPSILRIQQVVRGDSAAYFCASSPTSGNYEQYFGPGTRLTVT.

This chain links TRBV3-1 (or the pseudogene TRBV3-2) with TRBJ1-4, with D perhaps matching TRBD1 (6 bases). V was pared by 2 bases and J by 4 bases, with 11 bases between. Germline loops: CDR1 LGHDT, CDR2 YNNKEL (reference sequence). The CDR3 has 15 amino acids. The CDR3 DNA is TGTGCCAGCAGCCAAAGGGGACAAATTAATGAAAAACTGTTTTTT. Its protein is CASSQRGQINEKLFF.

The gene calls are TRBV5-1 and TRBJ2-7; 9 bases line up with TRBD1. The CDR3 is 13 amino acids. Trimming removed 6 bases from V and 2 bases from J; junction bases left unmatched: 3. Germline loops: CDR1 SGHRS, CDR2 YFSETQ. The CDR3 DNA follows: TGCGCCAGCAACCGGGACAGGGCCTACGAGCAGTACTTC. This translates into CASNRDRAYEQYF.

The V and J genes are TRBV5-4 and TRBJ2-1, with TRBD2 as a possible D gene (7 bases). Germline CDR1 SGHNT, CDR2 YYREEE (reference sequence). V lost 0 bases and J lost 2, with 12 bases in between. CDR3 size: 16 residues. The CDR3 loop reads CASSLAGGPAYNEQFF. CDR3 nucleotides: TGTGCCAGCAGCTTGGCCGGGGGGCCTGCCTACAATGAGCAGTTCTTC.

The J gene is TRBJ1-3, the V gene TRBV29-1; D gene unclear. CDR1 SQVTM and CDR2 ANQGSEA come from the germline V gene. Trimming took 5 bases from V and 4 from J, leaving 9 bases between them. The CDR3 spans 12 residues. Here the CDR3 DNA reads TGCAGCGTTACGACAACGGGAAACACCATATATTTT. It codes for CSVTTTGNTIYF. Together with reference TRBV29-1 and TRBJ1-3, the CDR3 gives the full variable domain: SAVISQKPSRDICQRGTSLTIQCQVDSQVTMMFWYRQQPGQSLTLIATANQGSEATYESGFVIDKFPISRPNLTFSTLTVSNMSPEDSSIYLCSVTTTGNTIYFGEGSWLTVV.

V and J are TRBV3-1 (or the pseudogene TRBV3-2) and TRBJ2-1, with TRBD2 matching 12 bases. Trimming removed 0 bases from V and 7 bases from J; junction bases left unmatched: 7. The CDR3 is 17 residues long. Germline CDR1 and CDR2: LGHDT and YNNKEL (reference sequence). The CDR3 reads CASSQDRASGGANEQFF. In nucleotides, the CDR3 is TGTGCCAGCAGCCAAGATAGAGCTAGCGGGGGGGCAAATGAGCAGTTCTTC.

This chain joins TRBV4-3 and TRBJ2-7, with D possibly TRBD1 on 5 matching bases. The V gene lost 3 bases and the J gene lost 4 bases, with 16 bases spanning the gap. The CDR3 is made up of 15 amino acids. The germline CDR1 and CDR2 sequences are LGHNA and YSLEER. The CDR3 DNA sequence: TGCGCCAGCAGCCAGGCATCAGGGAATGTTTACGAGCAGTACTTC. Protein product: CASSQASGNVYEQYF.

The chain joins TRBV5-3 to TRBJ1-4; D gene uncertain. TRBV5-3 is noted as an ORF with a role that remains uncertain. The length of the CDR3 is 15 residues. Trimming left V 2 bases short and J 0 bases short, with 8 bases between. The CDR3 DNA reads as TGTGCCAGAAGCTTAGACTGGGCAACTAATGAAAAACTGTTTTTT. Translated, it gives CARSLDWATNEKLFF.

This rearrangement joins TRBV28 to TRBJ2-5; a possible D gene is TRBD2 (6 bases). The germline V gene encodes CDR1 MDHEN and CDR2 SYDVKM. The V and J ends lost 3 bases and 4 bases respectively, with 12 bases between them. This CDR3 region has 14 residues. The CDR3, as DNA: TGTGCCAGCAGTTTGCGGGGAATAAGAGAGACCCAGTACTTC. Translated: CASSLRGIRETQYF.

J is TRBJ1-1 and V is TRBV5-8; D is undetermined. The CDR3 spans 12 residues. Germline CDR1 and CDR2: SGHTS and YDEGEE. V shed 0 bases and J shed 7 bases, with 7 bases lying between them. The chain's CDR3 is CASSLVVVEAFF. In DNA form, the CDR3 reads TGTGCCAGCAGCTTGGTGGTAGTTGAAGCTTTCTTT. Full variable domain (outside the CDR3, taken from reference TRBV5-8 and TRBJ1-1): EAGVTQSPTHLIKTRGQQATLRCSPISGHTSVYWYQQALGLGLQFLLWYDEGEERNRGNFPPRFSGRQFPNYSSELNVNALELEDSALYLCASSLVVVEAFFGQGTRLTVV.

The chain couples TRBV4-3 to TRBJ1-1, with a weak D call TRBD1 (5 bases). The V end lost 4 bases, the J end lost 2 bases, and 11 bases lay between the germline ends. This CDR3 is 14 amino acids long. From germline, CDR1 is LGHNA and CDR2 YSLEER. The CDR3 DNA sequence: TGCGCCAGCAGCCGTTACCAGGGAAACACTGAAGCTTTCTTT. It encodes CASSRYQGNTEAFF.

The rearrangement links TRBV10-3 to TRBJ1-2, with TRBD1 as a possible D gene (5 bases). CDR1 ENHRY and CDR2 SYGVKD come from the germline V gene. The CDR3 extends over 14 amino acids. Trimming removed 0 bases at V and 8 bases at J, with 13 bases between. The CDR3 region has the DNA TGTGCCATCAGTGAGTCGTCACAGGTTTGGGGCTACACCTTC. Translation gives CAISESSQVWGYTF.

This clone is a singleton in its sample. The chain links TRBV28 to TRBJ1-6; TRBD1 is a possible D gene (5 bases). The CDR3 runs 14 residues. Germline V gene data show CDR1 as MDHEN and CDR2 as SYDVKM. Trimming shortened V by 2 bases and J by 5 bases, and 7 bases separated the two germline ends. The CDR3 DNA reads as TGTGCCAGCAGTTTAGCCAGGGATAATTCACCCCTCCACTTT. Amino acids: CASSLARDNSPLHF.

The sample holds one count of this clone. The rearrangement joins TRBV27 to TRBJ2-1; 9 bases match TRBD1. V was clipped by 5 bases and J by 3 bases; unmatched bases: 5. The CDR3 has 15 amino acids. Germline CDR1 is MNHEY and CDR2 is SMNVEV (reference sequence). CDR3 loop: CASSNRDRVYNEQFF. The CDR3 coding sequence is TGTGCCAGCAGTAACCGGGACAGGGTCTACAATGAGCAGTTCTTC.

V is TRBV28 and J is TRBJ2-2; 10 positions match TRBD2. CDR3 length: 15 amino acids. V shed 6 bases, J shed 6 bases, and the junction held 7 bases outside the gene matches. CDR1 and CDR2 from the germline V gene are MDHEN and SYDVKM. This CDR3 is CASRPPGTSAGELFF. The DNA of the CDR3 is TGTGCCAGCAGGCCACCCGGGACTAGCGCCGGGGAGCTGTTTTTT.

The V gene is TRBV19, the J gene TRBJ2-7, with 10 bases lining up with TRBD1. The CDR3 is 16 residues long. Germline CDR1 LNHDA, CDR2 SQIVND (reference sequence). With 2 bases clipped from V and 1 base from J, the junction kept 5 bases outside the gene matches. CDR3 loop: CASSISGGQGSYEQYF. As DNA, the CDR3 is TGTGCCAGTAGTATAAGTGGGGGACAGGGGTCCTACGAGCAGTACTTC.

J is TRBJ1-4 and V is TRBV18; tentatively, D is TRBD1 (5 bases). With 3 bases removed from V and 0 bases from J, the gap between germline ends came to 14 bases. Germline V gene sequence: CDR1 KGHSH, CDR2 LQKENI. This CDR3 has 17 residues. In DNA, the CDR3 is TGTGCCAGCTCACCGCGGGGGACTAGTGCAACTAATGAAAAACTGTTTTTT. Protein product: CASSPRGTSATNEKLFF.

The chain has TRBV9 and TRBJ2-6; D might be TRBD1 (6 bases). Per germline, CDR1 SGDLS and CDR2 YYNGEE. This CDR3 is 17 amino acids long. V lost 0 bases, J lost 1 base, and 11 bases lay in between. DNA of the CDR3: TGTGCCAGCAGCGTAGCGCCCGGACAGTCTGGGGCCAACGTCCTGACTTTC. Encoded protein: CASSVAPGQSGANVLTF.

The chain links TRBV10-1 to TRBJ1-1; no reliable D call. Looked up from germline, CDR1 is WNHNN and CDR2 is SYGVQD (reference sequence). Between the trimmed V and J ends, which lost 6 bases and 1 base, there was a span of 9 bases. This CDR3 has 13 amino acids. The CDR3 reads CASREEANTEAFF. DNA for the CDR3: TGCGCCAGCAGAGAAGAAGCGAACACTGAAGCTTTCTTT.

V gene TRBV4-3 combines with J gene TRBJ2-5, with 7 positions matching TRBD2. The CDR3 loop spans 15 amino acids. J was trimmed by 4 bases and V by 3 bases; bases with no gene match: 8. Germline V gene data show CDR1 as LGHNA and CDR2 as YSLEER. CDR3 sequence (DNA): TGCGCCAGCAGCCACCGTCCGGGAGGTGGAGAGACCCAGTACTTC. Its protein is CASSHRPGGGETQYF.